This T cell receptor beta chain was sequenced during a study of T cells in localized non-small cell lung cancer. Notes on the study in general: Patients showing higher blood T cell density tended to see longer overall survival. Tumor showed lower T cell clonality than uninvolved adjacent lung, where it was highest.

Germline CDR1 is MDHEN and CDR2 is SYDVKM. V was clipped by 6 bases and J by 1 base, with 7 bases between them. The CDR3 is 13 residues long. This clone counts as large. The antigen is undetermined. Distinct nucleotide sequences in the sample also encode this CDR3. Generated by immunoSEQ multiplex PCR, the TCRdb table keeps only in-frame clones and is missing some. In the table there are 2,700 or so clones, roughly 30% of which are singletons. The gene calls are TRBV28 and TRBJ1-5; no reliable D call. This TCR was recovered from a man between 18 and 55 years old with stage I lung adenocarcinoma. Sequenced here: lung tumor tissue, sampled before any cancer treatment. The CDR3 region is CASSPDSNQPQHF. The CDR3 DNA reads TGTGCCAGCAGCCCGGACAGCAATCAGCCCCAGCATTTT.